This is a list of T cell receptor beta chains from one sample in a study of OX40 agonist ivuxolimab in advanced cancers. The protocol was immunoSEQ multiplex PCR, while the TCRdb copy is restricted to in-frame clones and leaves out a portion. The sample carries around 64,000 clones, around 90% recorded once. The sample was CD4+ or CD8+ T cells sorted from blood, taken in a trial of the OX40 agonist ivuxolimab. The receptors here all came from an adult with an advanced solid tumor such as melanoma, head and neck, liver or kidney cancer. The CDR3 runs from the conserved cysteine through the conserved F or W. A D gene is named only where the DNA matches it firmly. For some rows the clone size is stated as once, few or many, or as a class when expanded; others skip it.

clone_size: -
j_call: TRBJ2-5
d_call: -
v_call: TRBV5-4
cdr3_aa: CASSLAHIGSETQYF
cdr3_nt: TGTGCCAGCAGCTTGGCGCATATAGGGTCAGAGACCCAGTACTTC

clone_size: once
j_call: TRBJ1-1
d_call: -
v_call: TRBV5-6
cdr3_aa: CASSPIRGPSSTEAFF
cdr3_nt: TGTGCCAGCAGCCCGATCAGGGGCCCCTCGAGCACTGAAGCTTTCTTT

clone_size: -
j_call: TRBJ2-3
d_call: -
v_call: TRBV6-4
cdr3_aa: CASILFSTDTQYF
cdr3_nt: TGTGCCAGCATCTTATTCAGCACAGATACGCAGTATTTT

clone_size: -
j_call: TRBJ1-2
d_call: -
v_call: TRBV5-1
cdr3_aa: CASSTDNYGYTF
cdr3_nt: TGCGCCAGCAGCACCGACAACTATGGCTACACCTTC

clone_size: -
j_call: TRBJ2-1
d_call: -
v_call: TRBV5-1
cdr3_aa: CASSFSAGIYNEQFF
cdr3_nt: TGCGCCAGCAGCTTTTCGGCGGGGATATACAATGAGCAGTTCTTC

clone_size: once
j_call: TRBJ1-6
d_call: -
v_call: TRBV7-9
cdr3_aa: CASRIKGTDLNSPLHF
cdr3_nt: TGTGCCAGCAGGATAAAAGGGACCGACCTTAATTCACCCCTCCACTTT

clone_size: -
j_call: TRBJ2-7
d_call: TRBD2
v_call: TRBV5-4
cdr3_aa: CASSLGLAGVEQYF
cdr3_nt: TGTGCCAGCAGCTTAGGACTAGCGGGAGTTGAGCAGTACTTC

clone_size: -
j_call: TRBJ1-2
d_call: -
v_call: TRBV18
cdr3_aa: CASSPSVNYGYTF
cdr3_nt: TGTGCCAGCTCACCCTCAGTTAACTATGGCTACACCTTC

clone_size: -
j_call: TRBJ1-5
d_call: -
v_call: TRBV11-3
cdr3_aa: CASSLGPRGGNQPQHF
cdr3_nt: TGTGCCAGCAGCTTGGGCCCCCGGGGAGGGAATCAGCCCCAGCATTTT

clone_size: -
j_call: TRBJ1-1
d_call: -
v_call: TRBV10-2
cdr3_aa: CASSASVEAFF
cdr3_nt: TGCGCCAGCAGTGCCAGTGTCGAAGCTTTCTTT

clone_size: -
j_call: TRBJ2-3
d_call: -
v_call: TRBV18
cdr3_aa: CASSPQTGTDTQYF
cdr3_nt: TGTGCCAGCTCACCACAAACTGGCACAGATACGCAGTATTTT

clone_size: -
j_call: TRBJ2-3
d_call: TRBD2
v_call: TRBV28
cdr3_aa: CASSTLWTSGRSTDTQYF
cdr3_nt: TGTGCCAGCAGTACCCTCTGGACTAGCGGGAGGAGCACAGATACGCAGTATTTT

clone_size: -
j_call: TRBJ2-3
d_call: -
v_call: TRBV30
cdr3_aa: CAWRQGPSTDTQYF
cdr3_nt: TGTGCCTGGAGACAGGGTCCTAGCACAGATACGCAGTATTTT

clone_size: -
j_call: TRBJ2-7
d_call: TRBD2
v_call: TRBV7-6
cdr3_aa: CASSLGVSGPADTYEQYF
cdr3_nt: TGTGCCAGCAGCTTAGGGGTTAGCGGGCCAGCGGACACCTACGAGCAGTACTTC

clone_size: -
j_call: TRBJ1-2
d_call: -
v_call: TRBV6-5
cdr3_aa: CASSLGRNYGYTF
cdr3_nt: TGTGCCAGCAGTCTGGGACGGAACTATGGCTACACCTTC

clone_size: -
j_call: TRBJ1-5
d_call: TRBD1
v_call: TRBV7-8
cdr3_aa: CASSRMGQGSQPQHF
cdr3_nt: TGTGCCAGCAGCCGAATGGGACAGGGGAGTCAGCCCCAGCATTTT

clone_size: -
j_call: TRBJ2-2
d_call: -
v_call: TRBV6-5
cdr3_aa: CASSPPPSAGELFF
cdr3_nt: TGTGCCAGCAGTCCCCCCCCCTCAGCCGGGGAGCTGTTTTTT

clone_size: -
j_call: TRBJ1-1
d_call: -
v_call: TRBV19
cdr3_aa: CASSTQGIGNTEAFF
cdr3_nt: TGTGCCAGTAGTACGCAGGGAATCGGGAACACTGAAGCTTTCTTT

clone_size: -
j_call: TRBJ2-7
d_call: TRBD1
v_call: TRBV5-1
cdr3_aa: CASSLVDGTGAYEQYF
cdr3_nt: TGCGCCAGCAGCTTGGTCGATGGGACAGGGGCCTACGAGCAGTACTTC

clone_size: -
j_call: TRBJ2-4
d_call: -
v_call: TRBV7-6
cdr3_aa: CASSLQGHIQYF
cdr3_nt: TGTGCCAGCAGCTTACAGGGCCACATTCAGTACTTC